What follows are 32 T cell receptor beta chains derived from one specimen sequenced in a study of T cell changes during pregnancy in multiple sclerosis. Assay: immunoSEQ multiplex PCR; the TCRdb copy retains only in-frame clones and omits some. Among approximately 50,000 clones listed, about 93% were seen once. The source material was CD4+ T cells from peripheral blood mononuclear cells, sampled after pregnancy. Receptors were obtained from a female donor with multiple sclerosis, enrolled in a pregnancy study.

The chain combines TRBV30 with TRBJ2-3, with 10 positions matching TRBD2. The CDR3 loop spans 11 amino acids. Germline V gene sequence: CDR1 GTSNPN, CDR2 SVGIG (reference sequence). Trimming removed 4 bases from V and 10 bases from J; junction bases left unmatched: 2. CDR3 bases: TGTGCCTGGACTAGCGGGAGTGCGCAGTATTTT. Amino acids: CAWTSGSAQYF.

CDR3 loop: CASSMGGLGNTIYF. In DNA form, the CDR3 reads TGTGCCAGTAGTATGGGGGGGCTTGGAAACACCATATATTTT. This sequence joins TRBV19 and TRBJ1-3, with a weak D call TRBD1 (6 bases). The germline V and J ends were trimmed by 3 bases and 3 bases, with 9 bases remaining between them. Germline-derived CDR1 and CDR2 are LNHDA and SQIVND (reference sequence). This CDR3 has 14 amino acids.

The table lists this clone with a count of one. The chain employs TRBV11-1 and TRBJ2-7; the match to TRBD1 covers 8 bases. The V gene's germline CDR1 is SGHAT and CDR2 FQDESV (reference sequence). V shed 5 bases and J 0 bases; nucleotides not matched to a gene: 6. The CDR3 runs 15 residues. The CDR3 DNA reads TGTGCCAGCAGCCGGGGACAGGAGCTCTCCTACGAGCAGTACTTC. Encoded protein: CASSRGQELSYEQYF.

The chain links TRBV7-8 to TRBJ1-2; 9 positions match TRBD1. Germline lookup yields CDR1 SGHVS and CDR2 FQNEAQ. CDR3 size: 15 residues. The junction had 5 bases not matched to a gene; V was cut back by 4 bases and J by 2 bases. CDR3 region: CASSSGTGGNYGYTF. The CDR3 DNA reads as TGTGCCAGCAGCTCCGGAACAGGGGGCAACTATGGCTACACCTTC.

The CDR3 is CASSPVRSGTGELFF. The CDR3 DNA is TGTGCCAGCAGCCCCGTGCGGTCGGGCACCGGGGAGCTGTTTTTT. This chain links TRBV9 with TRBJ2-2; no clear D. Germline CDR1 SGDLS, CDR2 YYNGEE. With 4 bases removed from V and 4 bases from J, the gap between germline ends came to 14 bases. The CDR3 consists of 15 residues.

This chain joins TRBV7-9 and TRBJ2-3; D uncertain. The V gene's germline CDR1 is SEHNR and CDR2 FQNEAQ (reference sequence). The ends were cut back, 1 base at V and 2 bases at J, with 10 bases in the middle. The CDR3 runs 15 residues. The chain's CDR3 is CASSLVGQNTDTQYF. In DNA, the CDR3 is TGTGCCAGCAGCTTAGTGGGCCAAAACACAGATACGCAGTATTTT.

The chain recombines TRBV19 with TRBJ1-5; 9 bases agree with TRBD1. V dropped 4 bases and J dropped 2; count of bases not matched to a gene: 3. The V gene's germline CDR1 is LNHDA and CDR2 SQIVND (reference sequence). This CDR3 has 15 residues. The CDR3 loop reads CASSRRQGGNQPQHF. Here the CDR3 DNA reads TGTGCCAGTAGTAGACGACAGGGGGGCAATCAGCCCCAGCATTTT.

The chain carries TRBV27 and TRBJ2-5; TRBD2 agrees at 8 bases. Germline V gives CDR1 MNHEY, CDR2 SMNVEV (reference sequence). With 5 bases clipped from V and 0 bases from J, the junction kept 5 bases outside the gene matches. This CDR3 region has 15 residues. As DNA, the CDR3 is TGTGCCAGCAGTGCCCGCGGGAGGTACCAAGAGACCCAGTACTTC. Translated: CASSARGRYQETQYF.

The V call is TRBV19, the J call TRBJ2-1; the D is unclear. The CDR3 runs to 14 residues. V shed 5 bases and J shed 8 bases, with 16 bases lying between them. The germline gives CDR1 LNHDA, CDR2 SQIVND (reference sequence). Here the CDR3 reads CASSPRGKGYEQFF. The CDR3 region has the DNA TGTGCCAGTAGTCCCCGCGGTAAAGGATATGAGCAGTTCTTC.

The chain employs TRBV9 and TRBJ2-3; 10 bases line up with TRBD1. This CDR3 is built from 16 residues. V was pared by 4 bases and J by 6 bases, with 11 bases of the junction left unmatched. CDR1 and CDR2 (germline): SGDLS, YYNGEE. CDR3 sequence (DNA): TGTGCCAGCAGCTCCCGGGACAGGGGCGCCGAGGATACGCAGTATTTT. Residues: CASSSRDRGAEDTQYF.

The chain combines TRBV19 with TRBJ2-1; 9 bases match TRBD2. Germline V gives CDR1 LNHDA, CDR2 SQIVND (reference sequence). This CDR3 has 14 residues. Trimming removed 6 bases from V and 6 bases from J; junction bases left unmatched: 6. Here the CDR3 reads CASRDSGRPNEQFF. DNA for the CDR3: TGTGCCAGTAGGGATAGCGGGAGACCCAATGAGCAGTTCTTC.

The rearrangement uses TRBV6-5 and TRBJ2-7; 7 positions match TRBD1. Germline CDR1 and CDR2: MNHEY and SVGAGI. V shed 2 bases and J 5 bases; nucleotides not matched to a gene: 6. The CDR3 runs to 14 residues. This chain's CDR3 is CASSYVGQSNEQYF. The CDR3 bases are TGTGCCAGCAGTTACGTGGGACAGTCAAACGAGCAGTACTTC.

The chain carries TRBV7-2 and TRBJ2-1, with D possibly matching TRBD2 (5 bases). Germline V gene data show CDR1 as SGHTA and CDR2 as FQGNSA. This CDR3 has 16 residues. Deletions cut 3 bases from V and 4 bases from J, with 16 bases between. As DNA, the CDR3 is TGTGCCAGCAGCTTGTCAAGCGGAGTCGTTTACAATGAGCAGTTCTTC. This gives the protein CASSLSSGVVYNEQFF. The whole variable domain, remainder taken from reference TRBV7-2 and TRBJ2-1, is GAGVSQSPSNKVTEKGKDVELRCDPISGHTALYWYRQSLGQGLEFLIYFQGNSAPDKSGLPSDRFSAERTGGSVSTLTIQRTQQEDSAVYLCASSLSSGVVYNEQFFGPGTRLTVL.

V gene TRBV28 combines with J gene TRBJ2-3; D may be TRBD1 (7 bases). This CDR3 is built from 15 residues. Germline V gene data show CDR1 as MDHEN and CDR2 as SYDVKM. V gave up 6 bases and J gave up 1 base, with 14 bases separating them. The CDR3 DNA sequence: TGTGCCAGCAGCCCTAGCGACAGGGGCACAGATACGCAGTATTTT. It is translated as CASSPSDRGTDTQYF.

This clone has a single count. The gene calls are TRBV5-1 and TRBJ2-5, with 9 positions matching TRBD2. The CDR3 spans 15 residues. V shed 2 bases and J 5 bases; nucleotides not matched to a gene: 7. The V gene's germline CDR1 is SGHRS and CDR2 YFSETQ. The CDR3: CASSFSSGKTETQYF. The CDR3 coding sequence is TGCGCCAGCAGCTTTTCTAGCGGGAAGACGGAGACCCAGTACTTC.

V usage is TRBV21-1 and J usage is TRBJ1-2; the D call in the table, TRBD1, was not verified against the DNA. TRBV21-1 is noted as a pseudogene. The CDR3 covers 14 residues. The CDR3 DNA reads as TGTGCCAGCAGCAAATCGGGACAGGGGTCGGGCTACACCTTC. Protein product: CASSKSGQGSGYTF.

J is TRBJ2-1 and V is TRBV5-1; TRBD1 matches at 9 bases. J lost 8 bases, V lost 2 bases, and 8 bases had no gene match. The CDR3 is made up of 15 amino acids. Germline values: CDR1 SGHRS, CDR2 YFSETQ. The CDR3 DNA follows: TGCGCCAGCAGCTTAACCGGGACAGGGATCGATGAGCAGTTCTTC. This sequence encodes CASSLTGTGIDEQFF.

The CDR3 protein is CASSLSGGARSYEQYF. The CDR3 DNA sequence: TGTGCCAGCAGTTTATCGGGGGGGGCTAGGTCCTACGAGCAGTACTTC. The genes are TRBV27 and TRBJ2-7; a possible D gene is TRBD2 (7 bases). Between the trimmed V and J ends, which lost 0 bases and 1 base, there was a span of 13 bases. CDR3 length: 16 amino acids. CDR1 and CDR2 from the germline V gene are MNHEY and SMNVEV (reference sequence).

The chain is built from TRBV5-1 and TRBJ2-7; the match to TRBD2 covers 9 bases. The CDR3 is made up of 15 amino acids. The germline CDR1 and CDR2 sequences are SGHRS and YFSETQ. V gave up 6 bases and J gave up 6 bases; unmatched junction bases: 13. In DNA, the CDR3 is TGCGCCAGCACCCCGTACTCAGCGGGAGGTGGCGAGCAGTACTTC. Protein sequence: CASTPYSAGGGEQYF.

J is TRBJ1-1 and V is TRBV9; D gene uncertain. Germline CDR1 SGDLS, CDR2 YYNGEE. The germline V and J ends were trimmed by 4 bases and 4 bases, with 20 bases remaining between them. The CDR3 is made up of 16 amino acids. For the CDR3, the DNA is TGTGCCAGCAGCCGAGCCGGGTCCATGGCGAGCACTGAAGCTTTCTTT. This gives the protein CASSRAGSMASTEAFF.

The rearrangement links TRBV19 to TRBJ1-3; no clear D. CDR1 and CDR2 (germline): LNHDA, SQIVND (reference sequence). This CDR3 is 12 amino acids long. The germline V and J ends were trimmed by 6 bases and 4 bases, with 7 bases remaining between them. The DNA of the CDR3 is TGTGCCAGTAGCGTACAAGGAAACACCATATATTTT. It encodes CASSVQGNTIYF.

V is TRBV19 and J is TRBJ2-1, with 7 bases that match TRBD2. The CDR3 covers 14 residues. Germline V gene lookup returns CDR1 LNHDA and CDR2 SQIVND (reference sequence). V was clipped by 4 bases and J by 6 bases; unmatched bases: 6. The CDR3 is CASSKTSRTNEQFF. The CDR3 nucleotides are TGTGCCAGTAGTAAGACTAGCAGAACCAATGAGCAGTTCTTC.

The V call is TRBV6-6, the J call TRBJ1-2; D is perhaps TRBD1 (6 bases). The CDR3 runs to 15 residues. V gave up 0 bases and J gave up 5 bases, with 13 bases separating them. Germline V gives CDR1 MNHNY, CDR2 SVGAGI (reference sequence). CDR3 DNA: TGTGCCAGCAGTTACTCGCCAGGGCAGGGGTATGGCTACACCTTC. This codes for CASSYSPGQGYGYTF.

V gene TRBV6-1 combines with J gene TRBJ2-1; D uncertain. The CDR3 runs to 14 residues. Deletions cut 6 bases from V and 4 bases from J, with 13 bases between. Germline V CDR1 and CDR2: MNHNS, SASEGT. CDR3 sequence reads: CASSRREEYNEQFF. In nucleotides, the CDR3 is TGTGCCAGCAGCAGACGCGAGGAGTACAATGAGCAGTTCTTC.

The rearrangement links TRBV7-8 to TRBJ2-6, with 10 bases matching TRBD1. Losses at the gene ends were 2 bases for V and 4 bases for J; bases not matched to a gene: 8. Germline V CDR1 and CDR2: SGHVS, FQNEAQ. The CDR3 length is 18 residues. The CDR3 region has the DNA TGTGCCAGCAGCTTAAAGGGACAGGGGCTTTCAGGGGCCAACGTCCTGACTTTC. The encoded protein is CASSLKGQGLSGANVLTF.

V usage is TRBV11-2 and J usage is TRBJ2-1, with 11 positions matching TRBD2. Germline loops: CDR1 SGHAT, CDR2 FQNNGV. V lost 2 bases and J lost 6; bases outside the gene matches: 0. This CDR3 contains 14 residues. DNA for the CDR3: TGTGCCAGCAGCTTAACTAGCGGGGGCAATGAGCAGTTCTTC. Residues: CASSLTSGGNEQFF.

The genes are TRBV21-1 and TRBJ2-7; TRBD2, the D gene given by the table, was not confirmed from the DNA. TRBV21-1 is tagged as a pseudogene. The CDR3 spans 16 residues. The CDR3 loop reads CASSILASGIRHEQYF. CDR3 nucleotides: TGTGCCAGCAGCATACTAGCTAGCGGGATACGCCACGAGCAGTACTTC.

CDR3 in DNA: TGTGCCAGCAGCTCAGGGGCCTGGAACACTGAAGCTTTCTTT. It is translated as CASSSGAWNTEAFF. This chain joins TRBV5-6 and TRBJ1-1, with a tentative D call TRBD1 (6 bases). This CDR3 comprises 14 residues. Trimming shortened V by 3 bases and J by 1 base, and 10 bases separated the two germline ends. Germline V gene lookup returns CDR1 SGHDT and CDR2 YYEEEE.

The CDR3 nucleotides are TGTGCCAGCAGTCCTAATAGAGATACGCAGTATTTT. It codes for CASSPNRDTQYF. This chain connects TRBV2 to TRBJ2-3; D gene unclear. CDR1 and CDR2 from the germline V gene are SNHLY and FYNNEI. There are 12 residues in the CDR3. The ends were cut back, 5 bases at V and 5 bases at J, with 8 bases in the middle.

For the CDR3, the DNA is TGTGCCAGCAGCCAGGAGCGACTAGCGGGTGTTGAGCAGTTCTTC. Encoded protein: CASSQERLAGVEQFF. This rearrangement joins TRBV7-6 to TRBJ2-1; 10 bases fit TRBD2. The CDR3 loop spans 15 amino acids. Germline-derived CDR1 and CDR2 are SGHVS and FNYEAQ. With V trimmed by 5 bases and J by 9 bases, 10 bases remained unmatched.

The gene calls are TRBV18 and TRBJ1-2; TRBD1 aligns across 8 bases. J lost 4 bases, V lost 2 bases, and 9 bases had no gene match. This CDR3 region has 16 residues. CDR1 and CDR2 from the germline V gene are KGHSH and LQKENI. The CDR3 sequence: CASSPSDRAESYGYTF. DNA of the CDR3: TGTGCCAGCTCACCATCGGACAGGGCAGAGAGCTATGGCTACACCTTC.

This clone was seen only once. V is TRBV28 and J is TRBJ2-1; TRBD1 aligns across 7 bases. This CDR3 is 14 amino acids long. Germline lookup yields CDR1 MDHEN and CDR2 SYDVKM. V gave up 5 bases and J gave up 4 bases; unmatched junction bases: 5. This CDR3 reads CASSLPTGYNEQFF. Here the CDR3 DNA reads TGTGCCAGCAGTCTGCCGACAGGGTACAATGAGCAGTTCTTC. The complete variable domain, with remaining parts taken from reference TRBV28 and TRBJ2-1, reads DVKVTQSSRYLVKRTGEKVFLECVQDMDHENMFWYRQDPGLGLRLIYFSYDVKMKEKGDIPEGYSVSREKKERFSLILESASTNQTSMYLCASSLPTGYNEQFFGPGTRLTVL.